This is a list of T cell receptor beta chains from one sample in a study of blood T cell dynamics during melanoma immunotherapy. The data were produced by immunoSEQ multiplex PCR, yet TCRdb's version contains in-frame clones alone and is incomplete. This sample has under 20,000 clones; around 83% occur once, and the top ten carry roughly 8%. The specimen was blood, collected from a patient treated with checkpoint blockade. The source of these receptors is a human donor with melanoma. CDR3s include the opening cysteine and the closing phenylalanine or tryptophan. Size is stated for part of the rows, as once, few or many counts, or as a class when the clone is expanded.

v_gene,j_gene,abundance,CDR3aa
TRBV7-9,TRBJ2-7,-,CASSSPGGPSSYEQYF
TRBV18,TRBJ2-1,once,CASSPAGGNEQFF
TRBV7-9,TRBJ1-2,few,CASSRDSAEYGYTF
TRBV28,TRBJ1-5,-,CASSFMGQSNQPQHF
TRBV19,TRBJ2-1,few,CASSTPPGLAGDGSYNEQFF
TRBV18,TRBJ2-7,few,CASSPLAGSYEQYF
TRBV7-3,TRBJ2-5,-,CASSPTKGETQYF
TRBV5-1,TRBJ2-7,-,CASSFGYEQYF
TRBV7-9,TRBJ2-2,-,CAAPAGSSTGELFF
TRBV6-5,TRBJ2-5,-,CASSRTIQETQYF
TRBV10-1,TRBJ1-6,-,CASRLKDRRTNSPLHF
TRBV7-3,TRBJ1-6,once,CASRGEVNSPLHF
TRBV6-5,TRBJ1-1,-,CASRRPGDTGAFF
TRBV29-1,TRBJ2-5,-,CSVGGPGETQYF
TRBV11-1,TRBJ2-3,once,CASSPEAGGTDTQYF
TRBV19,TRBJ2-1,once,CASSIPSGSPNEQFF
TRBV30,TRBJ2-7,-,CAWSVGSGYHYEQYF
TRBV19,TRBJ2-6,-,CASRRQGAGANVLTF